This TCR beta chain derives from a study of blood T cell repertoires in COVID-19 (dated by TCRdb to the early 2020s). Describing the broader study: Collaborator samples came from the United States, Italy and Spain and covered acute and convalescent phases of COVID-19. The samples were drawn from the first 160 participants of the ongoing ImmuneRACE study and from over 950 subjects provided by 6 global collaborators. The dataset comprised deeply sampled blood TCRbeta repertoires from subjects exposed to, actively infected with, or recovered from COVID-19. The repertoires were released in a freely available public database meant as a resource for research on the immune response to SARS-CoV-2. The prospective study material was composed of cDNA or gDNA derived from T cells, B-cell-depleted T cells, or PBMCs. A de-identified subject ID, COVID-19 status, age in years and sex were almost always included in the sample metadata. Where available, HLA class I and class II types were obtained from metadata supplied by the sample provider rather than from assay-based typing. Summary of the overall study and its limitations: Clinical and demographic metadata were provided uncurated, with the amount varying by source and participant.

Trimming accounts for 8 bases at V and 7 bases at J, while the number of junction bases matched to no gene is 8. Reading from cysteine to phenylalanine, the CDR3 counts 13 amino acids. Only CDR3 DNA remains: 39 bases, in frame from the first base. The germline V gene yields WSHSY for CDR1 and SAAADI for CDR2. In Seattle, one collaborating source enrolled patients while the infection was active and tracked those patients longitudinally over the course of disease. The collaborating institutions used their own protocols to collect whole blood in K2EDTA tubes. For TCRbeta analysis, collaborators shipped samples as frozen whole blood, isolated PBMCs, or DNA extracted from either of those sample types. This clone came up a few times. What this receptor recognizes is not known. Base qualities were left out, and no much larger clone turns up one base away. TCRbeta CDR3 regions were amplified from genomic DNA by means of the immunoSEQ Assay, a bias-controlled multiplex PCR. Regarding the original processing steps: Nucleated cell counts per sample were estimated from amplification of reference gene primers within the assay. To quantify the absolute abundance of each unique TCRbeta CDR3 rearrangement, sequence reads were collapsed and filtered. For each sample, productive Simpson clonality was calculated as the square root of Simpson's diversity index across productive rearrangements. The table comes from immuneACCESS by way of TCRdb, which keeps in-frame sequences with V and J called. Part of the clones is missing from these tables; in studies checked, under half for an unresolved V gene and the rest for unknown reasons. V and J calls and clone size are those listed in that table; D and trimming were worked out from the DNA. Counted in this sample were roughly 250,000 clones; approximately 86% of them appeared once. Jointly, the top ten make up about 1% of the sample.

The receptor comes from a human donor with COVID-19, enrolled during active disease. The donor label of this sample is uncertain. The sample consisted of peripheral blood. The chain is encoded by TRBV10-2 joined to TRBJ1-2; the junction holds 9 bases that match TRBD1. The DNA sequence follows: TGCGCCAGCCGGACAGGGGTGGATCGTGGCTACACCTTC. It encodes CASRTGVDRGYTF.